This TCR beta chain stems from a study of T cell changes during pregnancy in multiple sclerosis. V was shortened by 6 bases and J by 0 bases, with 13 bases between the two germline ends. This CDR3 has 15 residues. Germline V gene data show CDR1 as MGHRA and CDR2 as YSYEKL. Here immunoSEQ multiplex PCR was the method, and the copy in TCRdb shows in-frame clones only, minus some. The sample records fewer than 80,000 clones, around 90% being singletons. This clone occurred once. The chain employs TRBV4-1 and TRBJ2-3; D gene unclear. The material was CD4+ T cells from peripheral blood mononuclear cells, obtained in the third trimester of pregnancy. This TCR was sampled from a female donor in good health, enrolled as a control in a pregnancy study. CDR3 coding DNA: TGCGCCAGCAGACTTCTCCTTACTAGCACAGATACGCAGTATTTT. It is translated as CASRLLLTSTDTQYF.